The T cell receptor beta chain described here comes from a study of siplizumab effects on memory and regulatory T cells (dated by TCRdb to the late 2010s). Concerning the study at large: The effect of the anti-CD2 antibody siplizumab on alloreactive T-cell subsets was examined in allogeneic mixed lymphocyte reactions constructed from human PBMCs.

Results the study describes overall, beyond this receptor: For roughly 75-95% of proliferating CD4+ or CD8+ clones, no naive or memory phenotype could be assigned. Because sequences below about 10^-5 frequency were poorly captured, only a minor fraction of alloreactive clones could be mapped to unstimulated subsets. Siplizumab significantly reduced the cumulative frequency of alloreactive sequences traceable to unstimulated CD4+ memory T cells. Greater diversity appeared to be present in unstimulated naive T cells than in memory T cells, and a substantial contribution to the alloresponse seemed to be made by naive cells. Whether proliferating Tregs from siplizumab cultures actually had suppressive function was not functionally confirmed. Among mappable alloreactive CD4+ clones, the Treg-derived fraction averaged about 75% with siplizumab versus about 25% in control reactions.

TCRbeta CDR3 sequencing was performed on sorted unstimulated T cells and on proliferating T cells recovered from mixed lymphocyte reactions. Fresh whole blood from roughly 10 HLA-typed healthy donors was used to isolate PBMCs. To map where alloreactive clones came from, unstimulated CD4+ regulatory T cells were FACS-sorted. Library prep was done by the immunoSEQ multiplex PCR assay. Roughly 9.8 x 10^4 TCR templates per sample were assayed on the deep sequencing platform. Genomic DNA extracted from sorted T cells was used for TCRbeta CDR3 sequencing. The authors processed their data as follows. The R programming language was used for the clonal analysis of the TCRbeta CDR3 data. Comparing unstimulated samples against CFSE-low samples taken after the reaction was how alloreactive CD4+ and CD8+ clones were defined. Regulatory or non-regulatory origin of alloreactive CD4+ clones was assigned by matching sequences to the sorted unstimulated Treg and non-Treg repertoires. The immuneACCESS repertoire file appears here via TCRdb, limited to in-frame rearrangements. These files lack a portion of the clones; in checked studies, under half of the deficit traces to unresolved V genes, and the cause of the others is not known. D and trimming were read from the DNA, whereas the V and J calls and clone size are those reported in that table. This sample lists about 82,000 clones; approximately 90% were detected once. About 1.4% of the sample belongs to the ten largest clones.

About this clone itself: Its antigen target is currently unknown. Qualities for individual bases were not recorded, and no much larger clone is one base off.

The CDR3 goes from the cysteine to the phenylalanine over 16 residues. The CDR3 DNA has 48 bases and is translated from base 1. V has 3 bases trimmed and J has 0 bases trimmed; junction bases matching no gene number 2. The germline V gene specifies MDHEN as CDR1 and SYDVKM as CDR2. The specimen sequenced was Tregs sorted from blood. This receptor was obtained from a human donor in good health. The chain links TRBV28 with TRBJ1-2, with 12 central nucleotides matching TRBD1. The sequence in DNA is TGTGCCAGCAGTTTGAGGGACAGGGGGCCTAACTATGGCTACACCTTC. This is translated as CASSLRDRGPNYGYTF.